These 18 T cell receptor beta chains originate from one sample sequenced in a study of cytomegalovirus exposure and HLA in healthy donors. PCR involved 60 Vbeta and 13 Jbeta primers. The data were produced by immunoSEQ multiplex PCR, yet TCRdb's version contains in-frame clones alone and is incomplete. This repertoire shows some 200,000 clones, roughly 68% found once; its top ten account for 2.5% to 3%. Input material: PBMCs. All receptors derive from a man aged 40-49 years in good health and CMV-seropositive.

In regard to this clone: An end of the junction does not agree with germline; a read error may underlie this. The chain carries TRBV18 and TRBJ2-2, with 9 bases aligning to TRBD1. Per the germline V gene, CDR1 is KGHSH and CDR2 is LQKENI. This CDR3 contains 15 residues. The CDR3 bases are TGTGCCAGCTCTCCACAGGGGGCGAGTACCGGGGAGCTGTTTTTT. Translating it yields CASSPQGASTGELFF.

V and J are TRBV6-1 and TRBJ1-4; 10 positions match TRBD1. V lost 5 bases and J lost 4; bases outside the gene matches: 1. Germline V gene sequence: CDR1 MNHNS, CDR2 SASEGT. There are 14 residues in the CDR3. Here the CDR3 DNA reads TGTGCCAGCAGTCGGGACAGGGGTAATGAAAAACTGTTTTTT. It encodes CASSRDRGNEKLFF.

V and J are TRBV7-8 and TRBJ1-5, with unresolved D. Germline V gene data show CDR1 as SGHVS and CDR2 as FQNEAQ. Trimming left V 4 bases short and J 2 bases short, with 15 bases between. This CDR3 has 16 amino acids. The DNA for the CDR3 is TGTGCCAGCAGCTCCCAAGGAGGGTTGGGCAATCAGCCCCAGCATTTT. It encodes CASSSQGGLGNQPQHF. Supplemented by reference TRBV7-8 and TRBJ1-5, the full variable domain reads GAGVSQSPRYKVAKRGQDVALRCDPISGHVSLFWYQQALGQGPEFLTYFQNEAQLDKSGLPSDRFFAERPEGSVSTLKIQRTQQEDSAVYLCASSSQGGLGNQPQHFGDGTRLSIL.

The chain carries TRBV5-1 and TRBJ2-2, with 11 bases lining up with TRBD1. The CDR3 length is 14 residues. The trim removed 4 bases at V and 7 bases at J, leaving 3 bases unmatched. Germline V gene sequence: CDR1 SGHRS, CDR2 YFSETQ. Here the CDR3 reads CASSPGQGVGELFF. The CDR3 nucleotides read TGCGCCAGCAGCCCGGGACAGGGGGTCGGGGAGCTGTTTTTT.

J is TRBJ2-1 and V is TRBV6-4, with 7 nucleotides matching TRBD1. Looked up from germline, CDR1 is MRHNA and CDR2 is SNTAGT. The V segment lost 10 bases and the J segment 6 bases; nucleotides outside the gene matches: 9. The CDR3 runs 13 residues. The CDR3, as DNA: TGTGCCACCTTGGACAGGCGCGTCAATGAGCAGTTCTTC. Encoded protein: CATLDRRVNEQFF.

The J gene is TRBJ2-5, the V gene TRBV12-5; D not resolved. The CDR3 is 15 amino acids. Looked up from germline, CDR1 is LGHNT and CDR2 is FRNRAP. Trimming stripped 1 base from V and 0 bases from J, with 9 bases between. CDR3 nucleotides: TGTGCTAGTGGTTTGGACTTATGGTACCAAGAGACCCAGTACTTC. Protein: CASGLDLWYQETQYF.

The chain uses TRBV2 and TRBJ1-1; 7 bases fit TRBD1. Germline V gene data show CDR1 as SNHLY and CDR2 as FYNNEI. V lost 4 bases and J lost 8; bases outside the gene matches: 7. The CDR3 length is 13 residues. CDR3 sequence: CASSVTGQVEAFF. Here the CDR3 DNA reads TGTGCCAGCAGTGTGACAGGGCAGGTCGAAGCTTTCTTT.

This chain joins TRBV7-9 and TRBJ2-1, with a tentative D call TRBD2 (5 bases). Germline CDR1 and CDR2: SEHNR and FQNEAQ (reference sequence). The CDR3 has 12 amino acids. The germline V and J ends were trimmed by 2 bases and 7 bases, with 6 bases remaining between them. CDR3 nucleotides: TGTGCCAGCAGCTTACCGGGGAATGAGCAGTTCTTC. It translates to CASSLPGNEQFF.

A few counts support this clone. V gene TRBV19 combines with J gene TRBJ1-2; no reliable D call. The CDR3 consists of 14 residues. V lost 0 bases and J 6 bases, leaving 11 bases between the germline ends. The germline CDR1 and CDR2 sequences are LNHDA and SQIVND (reference sequence). The CDR3 sequence: CASSIDRVVNGYTF. Written as DNA, the CDR3 is TGTGCCAGTAGTATAGATCGAGTGGTGAATGGCTACACCTTC. The variable domain in full, completed from reference TRBV19 and TRBJ1-2, reads DGGITQSPKYLFRKEGQNVTLSCEQNLNHDAMYWYRQDPGQGLRLIYYSQIVNDFQKGDIAEGYSVSREKKESFPLTVTSAQKNPTAFYLCASSIDRVVNGYTFGSGTRLTVV.

This chain links TRBV4-3 with TRBJ2-1; D is unclear. Trimming took off 1 base at V and 7 bases at J, with 14 bases between the two ends. The CDR3 length is 15 residues. The germline CDR1 and CDR2 sequences are LGHNA and YSLEER. As DNA, the CDR3 is TGCGCCAGCAGCCAAGCTCCGGGTGCTCAAAATGAGCAGTTCTTC. Its translation: CASSQAPGAQNEQFF.

This clone was seen only a few times. The rearrangement links TRBV5-8 to TRBJ2-2, with a possible D match to TRBD1 (5 bases). CDR3 size: 14 residues. V lost 5 bases to trimming and J lost 6 bases, with 14 bases between them. CDR1 and CDR2 (germline): SGHTS, YDEGEE. CDR3 protein: CASSSIQGPGELFF. DNA of the CDR3: TGTGCCAGCAGTTCTATCCAGGGTCCCGGGGAGCTGTTTTTT.

The rearrangement joins TRBV27 to TRBJ1-6; D perhaps matches TRBD1 (5 bases). The V gene's germline CDR1 is MNHEY and CDR2 SMNVEV (reference sequence). The CDR3 consists of 14 residues. Between the trimmed V and J ends, which lost 8 bases and 13 bases, there was a span of 21 bases. The CDR3 protein is CASGAGNGSPPLHF. DNA of the CDR3: TGTGCCAGCGGAGCAGGGAATGGAAGTCCTCCCCTCCACTTT.

This clone was seen more than once but under ten times. This sequence joins TRBV9 and TRBJ1-2; D unresolved. The CDR3 spans 13 residues. Germline assignment: CDR1 SGDLS and CDR2 YYNGEE. V lost 0 bases and J lost 4, with 7 bases in between. CDR3: CASSVGSGYGYTF. In nucleotides, the CDR3 is TGTGCCAGCAGCGTAGGGTCGGGCTATGGCTACACCTTC.

The chain has TRBV7-8 and TRBJ2-7, with D possibly TRBD1 on 6 matching bases. Germline V lookup: CDR1 SGHVS, CDR2 FQNEAQ. This CDR3 comprises 15 residues. V lost 5 bases to trimming and J lost 6 bases, with 20 bases between them. The CDR3, as DNA: TGTGCCAGCAGCCAACAACCGGACAGCAACTCCGAGCAGTACTTC. It translates to CASSQQPDSNSEQYF.

This clone has only a few counts. The rearrangement joins TRBV9 to TRBJ1-5, with unresolved D. The CDR3 loop spans 14 amino acids. CDR1 and CDR2 from the germline V gene are SGDLS and YYNGEE. The V gene lost 10 bases and the J gene lost 5 bases, with 19 bases spanning the gap. The CDR3, as DNA: TGTGCCTCCCACGGCGGGCAGAGCTATCAGCCCCAGCATTTT. Residues: CASHGGQSYQPQHF.

V is TRBV11-2 and J is TRBJ1-4; 7 bases fit TRBD1. The V gene end was trimmed by 5 bases and the J gene end by 0 bases; junction bases not matched to a gene: 9. Looked up from germline, CDR1 is SGHAT and CDR2 is FQNNGV. The CDR3 loop spans 17 amino acids. The CDR3 protein is CASSRTGTSATNEKLFF. DNA of the CDR3: TGTGCCAGCAGCCGGACAGGTACAAGCGCAACTAATGAAAAACTGTTTTTT. Full variable domain (missing parts from reference TRBV11-2 and TRBJ1-4): EAGVAQSPRYKIIEKRQSVAFWCNPISGHATLYWYQQILGQGPKLLIQFQNNGVVDDSQLPKDRFSAERLKGVDSTLKIQPAKLEDSAVYLCASSRTGTSATNEKLFFGSGTQLSVL.

V is TRBV6-6 and J is TRBJ1-2, with 9 bases aligning to TRBD1. CDR1 is MNHNY and CDR2 is SVGAGI in the germline V gene (reference sequence). Trimming at V came to 4 bases and at J to 7 bases, leaving 4 bases not matched to a gene. The CDR3 contains 13 residues. Here the CDR3 reads CASSFTGGSGYTF. DNA of the CDR3: TGTGCCAGCAGTTTCACAGGGGGCAGTGGCTACACCTTC.

The chain links TRBV5-1 to TRBJ2-2; possibly TRBD1 for D (5 bases). The CDR3 has 15 amino acids. V was trimmed by 4 bases and J by 6 bases, leaving 16 bases between them. Germline V gene data show CDR1 as SGHRS and CDR2 as YFSETQ. CDR3 DNA sequence: TGCGCCAGCAGCCCCCAATCCATCAGGGCCGGGGAGCTGTTTTTT. Its protein product is CASSPQSIRAGELFF.